Detailed here is one TCR beta chain. What it binds is not known. Some clones are missing from TCRdb's copy, which holds only in-frame ones; the method was immunoSEQ multiplex PCR. The repertoire holds hundreds of thousands of clones, with about 92% as singletons. The data derive from a study of cytomegalovirus exposure and HLA in healthy donors. The ends were cut back, 4 bases at V and 5 bases at J, with 18 bases in the middle. The germline CDR1 and CDR2 sequences are MDHEN and SYDVKM. The CDR3 has 16 amino acids. General study findings and limits: Subsequent analysis of the 100 to 150 validation repertoires found a tendency for first-cohort TCR clusters to co-occur.

This chain joins TRBV28 and TRBJ2-1, with a possible D match to TRBD2 (5 bases). The TCR originated in a woman aged 30 to 39 in good health and CMV-seronegative. The material sequenced was PBMCs. For the CDR3, the DNA is TGTGCCAGCAGTTCTCCCGTCGAGGACTTTGACAATGAGCAGTTCTTC. It translates to CASSSPVEDFDNEQFF. Filled out from reference TRBV28 and TRBJ2-1, the complete variable domain reads DVKVTQSSRYLVKRTGEKVFLECVQDMDHENMFWYRQDPGLGLRLIYFSYDVKMKEKGDIPEGYSVSREKKERFSLILESASTNQTSMYLCASSSPVEDFDNEQFFGPGTRLTVL.